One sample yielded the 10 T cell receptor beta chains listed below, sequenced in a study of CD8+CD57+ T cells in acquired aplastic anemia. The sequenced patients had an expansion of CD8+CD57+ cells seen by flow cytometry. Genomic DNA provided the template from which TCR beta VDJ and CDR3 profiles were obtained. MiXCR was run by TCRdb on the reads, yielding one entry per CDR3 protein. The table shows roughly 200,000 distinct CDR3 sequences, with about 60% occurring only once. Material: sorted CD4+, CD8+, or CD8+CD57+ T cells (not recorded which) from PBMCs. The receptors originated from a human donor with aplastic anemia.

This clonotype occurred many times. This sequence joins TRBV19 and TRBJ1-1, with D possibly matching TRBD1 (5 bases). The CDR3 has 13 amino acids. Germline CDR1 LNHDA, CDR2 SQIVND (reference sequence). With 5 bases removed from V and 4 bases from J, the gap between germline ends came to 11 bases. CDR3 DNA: TGTGCCAGTAGTCGGGGGACTTCCACTGAAGCTTTCTTT. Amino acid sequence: CASSRGTSTEAFF. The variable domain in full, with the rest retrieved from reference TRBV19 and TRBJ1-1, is DGGITQSPKYLFRKEGQNVTLSCEQNLNHDAMYWYRQDPGQGLRLIYYSQIVNDFQKGDIAEGYSVSREKKESFPLTVTSAQKNPTAFYLCASSRGTSTEAFFGQGTRLTVV.

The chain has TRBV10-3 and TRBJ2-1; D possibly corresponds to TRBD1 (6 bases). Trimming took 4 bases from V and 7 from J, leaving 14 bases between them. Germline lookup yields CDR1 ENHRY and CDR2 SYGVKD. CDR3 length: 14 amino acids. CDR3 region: CAISGGPGVNEQFF. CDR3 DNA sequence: TGTGCCATCAGTGGCGGGCCAGGGGTGAATGAGCAGTTCTTC.

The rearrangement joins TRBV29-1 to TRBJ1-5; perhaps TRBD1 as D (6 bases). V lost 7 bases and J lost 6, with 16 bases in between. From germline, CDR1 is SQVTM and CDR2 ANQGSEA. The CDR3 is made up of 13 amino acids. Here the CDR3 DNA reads TGCAGCGCCACACAGGGTGCCGGTCAGCCCCAGCATTTT. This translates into CSATQGAGQPQHF.

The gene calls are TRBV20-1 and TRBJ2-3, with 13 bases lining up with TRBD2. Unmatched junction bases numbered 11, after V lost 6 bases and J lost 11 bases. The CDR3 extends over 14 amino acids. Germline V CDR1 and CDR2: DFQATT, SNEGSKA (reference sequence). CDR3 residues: CSAQTSGRINEQYF. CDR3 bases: TGCAGTGCCCAGACTAGCGGGAGGATCAATGAGCAGTATTTT.

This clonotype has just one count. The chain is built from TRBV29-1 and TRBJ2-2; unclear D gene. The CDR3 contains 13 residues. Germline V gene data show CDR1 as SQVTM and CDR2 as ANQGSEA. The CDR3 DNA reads TGCAGTGCTACTAATCCGAACACCGGGGAGCTGTTTTTT. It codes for CSATNPNTGELFF.

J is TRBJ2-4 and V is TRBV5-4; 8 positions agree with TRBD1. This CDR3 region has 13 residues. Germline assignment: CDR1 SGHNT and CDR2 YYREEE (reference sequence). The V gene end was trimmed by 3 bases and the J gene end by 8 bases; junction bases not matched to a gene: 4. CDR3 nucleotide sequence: TGTGCCAGCAGCTCCGCGACAGGGGACATTCAGTACTTC. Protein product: CASSSATGDIQYF.

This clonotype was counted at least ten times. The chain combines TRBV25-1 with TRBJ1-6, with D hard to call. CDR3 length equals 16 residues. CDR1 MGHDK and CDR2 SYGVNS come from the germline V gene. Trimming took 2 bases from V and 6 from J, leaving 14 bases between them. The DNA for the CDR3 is TGTGCCAGCAGTGAAAGTAGGGCCAGAGCTAATTCACCCCTCCACTTT. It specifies CASSESRARANSPLHF.

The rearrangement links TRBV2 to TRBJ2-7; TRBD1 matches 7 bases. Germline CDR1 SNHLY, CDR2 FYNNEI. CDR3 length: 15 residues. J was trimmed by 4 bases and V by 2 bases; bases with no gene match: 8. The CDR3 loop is CASSERGRVTYEQYF. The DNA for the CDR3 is TGTGCCAGCAGTGAAAGGGGGCGAGTAACGTACGAGCAGTACTTC.

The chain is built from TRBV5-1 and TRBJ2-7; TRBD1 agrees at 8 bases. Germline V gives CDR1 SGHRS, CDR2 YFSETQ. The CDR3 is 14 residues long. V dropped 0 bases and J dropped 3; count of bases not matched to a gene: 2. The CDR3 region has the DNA TGCGCCAGCAGCTTGGATGGACAGGGCTACGAGCAGTACTTC. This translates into CASSLDGQGYEQYF. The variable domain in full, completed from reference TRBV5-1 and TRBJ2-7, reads KAGVTQTPRYLIKTRGQQVTLSCSPISGHRSVSWYQQTPGQGLQFLFEYFSETQRNKGNFPGRFSGRQFSNSRSEMNVSTLELGDSALYLCASSLDGQGYEQYFGPGTRLTVT.

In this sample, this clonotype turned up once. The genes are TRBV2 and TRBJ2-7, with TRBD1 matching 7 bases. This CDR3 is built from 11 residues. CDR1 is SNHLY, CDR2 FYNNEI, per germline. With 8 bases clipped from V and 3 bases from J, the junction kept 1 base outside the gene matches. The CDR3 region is CASRQGYEQYF. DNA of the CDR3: TGTGCCAGCCGACAGGGCTACGAGCAGTACTTC.